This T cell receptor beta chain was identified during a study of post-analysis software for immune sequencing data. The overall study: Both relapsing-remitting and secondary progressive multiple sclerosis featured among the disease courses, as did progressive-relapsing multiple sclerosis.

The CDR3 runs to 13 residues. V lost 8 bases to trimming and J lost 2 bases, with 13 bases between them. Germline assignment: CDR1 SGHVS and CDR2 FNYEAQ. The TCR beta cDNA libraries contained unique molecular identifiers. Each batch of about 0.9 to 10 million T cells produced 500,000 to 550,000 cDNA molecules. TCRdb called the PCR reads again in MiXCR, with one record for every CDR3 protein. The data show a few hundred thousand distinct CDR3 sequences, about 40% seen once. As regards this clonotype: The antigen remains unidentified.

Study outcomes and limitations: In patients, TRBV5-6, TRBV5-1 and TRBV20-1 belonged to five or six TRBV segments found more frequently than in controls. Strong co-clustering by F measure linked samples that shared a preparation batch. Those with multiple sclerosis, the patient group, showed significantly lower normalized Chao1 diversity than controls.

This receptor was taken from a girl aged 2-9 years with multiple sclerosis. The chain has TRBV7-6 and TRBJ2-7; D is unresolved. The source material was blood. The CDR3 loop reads CASGRADTYEQYF. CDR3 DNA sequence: TGTGCCAGCGGTAGGGCGGATACCTACGAGCAGTACTTC.